This is a list of T cell receptor beta chains from one sample in a study of cytomegalovirus exposure and HLA in healthy donors. Using immunoSEQ multiplex PCR, the repertoire was profiled, and TCRdb retains in-frame clones only, with some absent. Among roughly 45,000 clones listed, 94% were seen once. The sequenced sample consisted of PBMCs. Source of these receptors: a young woman in good health and CMV-seropositive. CDR3s include the opening cysteine and the closing phenylalanine or tryptophan. The D gene is left open where the match is weak. The size entry is marked missing in some rows and otherwise reads once, few, many or a size class.

d_gene	v_gene	j_gene	abundance	len	CDR3aa	CDR3nt
.	TRBV19	TRBJ1-1	.	15	CASRTRGGSGTEAFF	TGTGCCAGTAGGACAAGAGGGGGATCCGGCACTGAAGCTTTCTTT
TRBD2	TRBV11-2	TRBJ2-1	.	15	CASSKGLAEYNEQFF	TGTGCCAGCAGCAAGGGACTAGCGGAGTACAATGAGCAGTTCTTC
TRBD1	TRBV27	TRBJ1-5	.	15	CASSLNRGANLPQHF	TGTGCCAGCAGTTTGAACAGGGGCGCGAATTTGCCCCAGCATTTT
.	TRBV5-1	TRBJ1-4	.	15	CASSLGGHTNEKLFF	TGCGCCAGCAGCTTGGGGGGGCACACTAATGAAAAACTGTTTTTT
.	TRBV5-1	TRBJ2-6	.	15	CASSIWSSGANVLTF	TGCGCCAGCAGTATTTGGAGCTCTGGGGCCAACGTCCTGACTTTC
TRBD2	TRBV2	TRBJ2-7	.	13	CASSREGLYEQYF	TGTGCCAGCAGCCGGGAGGGGCTCTACGAGCAGTACTTC
.	TRBV11-2	TRBJ2-2	.	15	CASSSRRGEAGELFF	TGTGCCAGCAGCTCCCGCAGGGGGGAAGCCGGGGAGCTGTTTTTT
.	TRBV21-1	TRBJ2-7	.	18	CASLRRMAGTDVSYEQYF	TGTGCCAGCTTAAGACGAATGGCCGGGACTGACGTCTCCTACGAGCAGTACTTC
.	TRBV30	TRBJ2-1	.	14	CAWSVTGAYNEQFF	TGTGCCTGGAGTGTAACCGGGGCCTACAATGAGCAGTTCTTC
.	TRBV21-1	TRBJ1-1	.	13	CASSPLRYTEAFF	TGTGCCAGCAGCCCCCTTCGGTACACTGAAGCTTTCTTT
.	TRBV14	TRBJ2-1	few	15	CASSPLMLAYNEQFF	TGTGCCAGCAGCCCACTTATGCTAGCCTACAATGAGCAGTTCTTC
.	TRBV7-6	TRBJ2-2	.	14	CASSLGGTTGELFF	TGTGCCAGCAGCTTAGGAGGAACCACCGGGGAGCTGTTTTTT
TRBD2	TRBV7-2	TRBJ2-7	.	14	CASSQTSGRSEQYF	TGTGCCAGCAGCCAAACTAGCGGGAGAAGCGAGCAGTACTTC
TRBD2	TRBV30	TRBJ2-1	once	20	CASTQGAFGGLADSYNEQFF	TGTGCCAGTACGCAGGGGGCATTCGGCGGACTAGCGGATTCCTACAATGAGCAGTTCTTC
.	TRBV2	TRBJ2-6	once	16	CASSEISVAGANVLTF	TGTGCCAGCAGTGAAATTTCAGTTGCCGGGGCCAACGTCCTGACTTTC
TRBD1	TRBV19	TRBJ2-1	.	15	CASRNYRGMGNEQFF	TGTGCCAGTAGAAACTACAGGGGAATGGGGAATGAGCAGTTCTTC
TRBD2	TRBV30	TRBJ2-7	once	15	CAWSGGLAGRYEQYF	TGTGCCTGGAGTGGGGGACTAGCGGGGCGCTACGAGCAGTACTTC
.	TRBV28	TRBJ2-7	.	16	CASSLFWKENSYEQYF	TGTGCCAGCAGTTTATTTTGGAAGGAGAACTCCTACGAGCAGTACTTC
.	TRBV7-6	TRBJ2-7	.	15	CASSLIAETGDEQYF	TGTGCCAGCAGCTTAATAGCTGAAACGGGAGACGAGCAGTACTTC
TRBD1	TRBV25-1	TRBJ2-7	.	14	CASKMDRPPYEQYF	TGTGCCAGCAAGATGGACAGGCCGCCCTACGAGCAGTACTTC
TRBD1	TRBV27	TRBJ2-3	.	15	CASSLGQGKTDTQYF	TGTGCCAGCAGTCTGGGACAGGGTAAGACAGATACGCAGTATTTT
.	TRBV27	TRBJ1-5	.	12	CASSLPGEAQHF	TGTGCCAGCAGTTTACCGGGAGAGGCCCAGCATTTT
TRBD2	TRBV9	TRBJ2-7	once	14	CASSPTGGSYEQYF	TGTGCCAGCAGCCCCACGGGGGGATCCTACGAGCAGTACTTC
.	TRBV6-5	TRBJ1-1	.	15	CASSLGGARGTEAFF	TGTGCCAGCAGCCTAGGGGGGGCGCGTGGCACTGAAGCTTTCTTT
TRBD1	TRBV7-2	TRBJ2-3	.	17	CASSFSTGGTTTDTQYF	TGTGCCAGCAGCTTTAGTACAGGGGGCACGACCACAGATACGCAGTATTTT
.	TRBV6-4	TRBJ2-3	few	14	CASSDSSSTDTQYF	TGTGCCAGCAGTGACTCTTCTAGCACAGATACGCAGTATTTT
TRBD1	TRBV5-3	TRBJ1-2	.	17	CARSLGTGGCRHYGYTF	TGTGCCAGAAGCTTGGGGACAGGGGGCTGTAGGCACTATGGCTACACCTTC
.	TRBV9	TRBJ2-1	.	16	CASSPGPGWTYNEQFF	TGTGCCAGCAGCCCCGGGCCGGGGTGGACCTACAATGAGCAGTTCTTC
.	TRBV28	TRBJ1-2	.	11	CASTRGGGYTF	TGTGCCAGCACGAGGGGGGGTGGCTACACCTTC